These T cell receptor beta chains were read from a single sample in a study of immune cell composition in non-small cell lung cancer. Sequencing used immunoSEQ multiplex PCR; TCRdb keeps in-frame clones, though not all of them. The sample has roughly 6,700 clones; around 70% are singletons. Sequencing was done on a sample of lung tumor tissue. Receptors were obtained from a human donor with non-small cell lung cancer. The CDR3 runs from the conserved cysteine through the conserved F or W. Fields, in order: J gene, V gene, CDR3 length, clone size, D gene, CDR3 DNA, CDR3 protein. D genes are given only for firm matches. Size is stated for part of the rows, as once, few or many counts, or as a class when the clone is expanded.

J gene: TRBJ2-2; V gene: TRBV6-5; CDR3 length: 14; clone size: .; D gene: .; CDR3 DNA: TGTGCCAGCAGTTACATCGCGAACACCGGGGAGCTGTTTTTT; CDR3 protein: CASSYIANTGELFF
J gene: TRBJ2-1; V gene: TRBV7-2; CDR3 length: 17; clone size: .; D gene: .; CDR3 DNA: TGTGCCAGCAGCTTAGCGTCACCAACAGCCACTTACAATGAGCAGTTCTTC; CDR3 protein: CASSLASPTATYNEQFF
J gene: TRBJ2-1; V gene: TRBV4-1; CDR3 length: 16; clone size: once; D gene: TRBD2; CDR3 DNA: TGCGCCAGCAGCCAAGACTGGGCTAGCGGGAGCAATGAGCAGTTCTTC; CDR3 protein: CASSQDWASGSNEQFF
J gene: TRBJ2-1; V gene: TRBV7-2; CDR3 length: 17; clone size: .; D gene: TRBD2; CDR3 DNA: TGTGCCAGCAGCTTAGATTTCGTAGCGGGAGGGAACAATGAGCAGTTCTTC; CDR3 protein: CASSLDFVAGGNNEQFF
J gene: TRBJ2-1; V gene: TRBV5-1; CDR3 length: 15; clone size: .; D gene: TRBD2; CDR3 DNA: TGCGCCAGCAGCTTGGCTAGCGGGTCTATCAATGAGCAGTTCTTC; CDR3 protein: CASSLASGSINEQFF
J gene: TRBJ1-2; V gene: TRBV6-5; CDR3 length: 15; clone size: once; D gene: TRBD1; CDR3 DNA: TGTGCCAGCAGTTACGTGGACAGGGGAGGCGATGGCTACACCTTC; CDR3 protein: CASSYVDRGGDGYTF
J gene: TRBJ1-2; V gene: TRBV10-2; CDR3 length: 13; clone size: few; D gene: .; CDR3 DNA: TGCGCCAGCAGTGAAGGTCCAGGCCTCGGCTACACCTTC; CDR3 protein: CASSEGPGLGYTF
J gene: TRBJ1-1; V gene: TRBV5-4; CDR3 length: 13; clone size: .; D gene: .; CDR3 DNA: TGTGCCAGCAGCCCTGGGCTGAACACTGAAGCTTTCTTT; CDR3 protein: CASSPGLNTEAFF
J gene: TRBJ2-1; V gene: TRBV9; CDR3 length: 16; clone size: .; D gene: TRBD2; CDR3 DNA: TGTGCCAGCAGCGTAGTAACTAGCGGACATCACAATGAGCAGTTCTTC; CDR3 protein: CASSVVTSGHHNEQFF
J gene: TRBJ1-3; V gene: TRBV11-2; CDR3 length: 13; clone size: few; D gene: TRBD1; CDR3 DNA: TGTGCCAGCAGCTCCGACAGGGGAGACACCATATATTTT; CDR3 protein: CASSSDRGDTIYF
J gene: TRBJ1-2; V gene: TRBV30; CDR3 length: 17; clone size: .; D gene: .; CDR3 DNA: TGTGCCTGGAGTGTAGGTACTGGGCGTCCTGAGATCTATGGCTACACCTTC; CDR3 protein: CAWSVGTGRPEIYGYTF
J gene: TRBJ1-1; V gene: TRBV27; CDR3 length: 14; clone size: .; D gene: .; CDR3 DNA: TGTGCCAGCAGTTCCCCCCACAGGGCCACTGAAGCTTTCTTT; CDR3 protein: CASSSPHRATEAFF
J gene: TRBJ2-2; V gene: TRBV11-3; CDR3 length: 14; clone size: .; D gene: .; CDR3 DNA: TGTGCCAGCAGCTTACTTATGAACACCGGGGAGCTGTTTTTT; CDR3 protein: CASSLLMNTGELFF
J gene: TRBJ2-4; V gene: TRBV5-1; CDR3 length: 19; clone size: .; D gene: TRBD1; CDR3 DNA: TGCGCCAGCAGCCCTTACACCCGACAGGGAGCTTTAGCCAAAAACATTCAGTACTTC; CDR3 protein: CASSPYTRQGALAKNIQYF
J gene: TRBJ1-5; V gene: TRBV10-2; CDR3 length: 17; clone size: .; D gene: .; CDR3 DNA: TGCGCCAGCAGTGAGTCGACTTTCAGGGCGCCCAATCAGCCCCAGCATTTT; CDR3 protein: CASSESTFRAPNQPQHF
J gene: TRBJ2-1; V gene: TRBV11-1; CDR3 length: 17; clone size: few; D gene: .; CDR3 DNA: TGTGCCAGCAGCTTAGAGAGACGGAGAATACCATCCAATGAGCAGTTCTTC; CDR3 protein: CASSLERRRIPSNEQFF
J gene: TRBJ1-4; V gene: TRBV21-1; CDR3 length: 16; clone size: .; D gene: .; CDR3 DNA: TGTGCCAGGAGACAGGGAACAACTTCAACTAATGAAAAACTGTTTTTT; CDR3 protein: CARRQGTTSTNEKLFF
J gene: TRBJ2-3; V gene: TRBV19; CDR3 length: 14; clone size: .; D gene: .; CDR3 DNA: TGTGCCAGTAGTATAGATCACCAGACAGATACGCAGTATTTT; CDR3 protein: CASSIDHQTDTQYF
J gene: TRBJ2-2; V gene: TRBV19; CDR3 length: 16; clone size: .; D gene: TRBD1; CDR3 DNA: TGTGCCAGTAGTATAATGGACAGGGGGCGAATCGGGGAGCTGTTTTTT; CDR3 protein: CASSIMDRGRIGELFF
J gene: TRBJ2-3; V gene: TRBV11-3; CDR3 length: 14; clone size: .; D gene: TRBD1; CDR3 DNA: TGTGCCAGCAGCGCAGGGGGTACTGCAGATACGCAGTATTTT; CDR3 protein: CASSAGGTADTQYF
J gene: TRBJ2-7; V gene: TRBV5-6; CDR3 length: 15; clone size: .; D gene: TRBD1; CDR3 DNA: TGTGCCAGCAGCCCAGGAGGACAGGTGTCCTACGAGCAGTACTTC; CDR3 protein: CASSPGGQVSYEQYF
J gene: TRBJ2-2; V gene: TRBV4-1; CDR3 length: 16; clone size: .; D gene: TRBD2; CDR3 DNA: TGCGCCAGCAGCCCACAACTAGCGGGAGACACCGGGGAGCTGTTTTTT; CDR3 protein: CASSPQLAGDTGELFF
J gene: TRBJ1-2; V gene: TRBV7-9; CDR3 length: 15; clone size: .; D gene: .; CDR3 DNA: TGTGCCAGCAGCTTAAGCTTTGGGGGGTTTGATGGCTACACCTTC; CDR3 protein: CASSLSFGGFDGYTF
J gene: TRBJ1-1; V gene: TRBV19; CDR3 length: 15; clone size: .; D gene: .; CDR3 DNA: TGTGCCAGTACCAGGGAGAGGGTGGGGGGGACTGAAGCTTTCTTT; CDR3 protein: CASTRERVGGTEAFF
J gene: TRBJ1-1; V gene: TRBV7-2; CDR3 length: 14; clone size: .; D gene: .; CDR3 DNA: TGTGCCAGCAGCTCGGACAATCTGAACACTGAAGCTTTCTTT; CDR3 protein: CASSSDNLNTEAFF
J gene: TRBJ1-5; V gene: TRBV7-8; CDR3 length: 13; clone size: .; D gene: .; CDR3 DNA: TGTGCCAGCAGCTTAGAGGGGTTCCAGCCCCAGCATTTT; CDR3 protein: CASSLEGFQPQHF
J gene: TRBJ2-4; V gene: TRBV18; CDR3 length: 14; clone size: .; D gene: .; CDR3 DNA: TGTGCCAGCTCACCACAGGCTCTCGGGGACATTCAGTACTTC; CDR3 protein: CASSPQALGDIQYF
J gene: TRBJ2-3; V gene: TRBV18; CDR3 length: 14; clone size: .; D gene: .; CDR3 DNA: TGTGCCAGCTCACTGCAGGTTGGCACAGATACGCAGTATTTT; CDR3 protein: CASSLQVGTDTQYF
J gene: TRBJ1-1; V gene: TRBV5-8; CDR3 length: 14; clone size: .; D gene: .; CDR3 DNA: TGTGCCAGCAGCTTGACTCCGCTGAACACTGAAGCTTTCTTT; CDR3 protein: CASSLTPLNTEAFF
J gene: TRBJ2-5; V gene: TRBV6-6; CDR3 length: 12; clone size: .; D gene: .; CDR3 DNA: TGTGCCAGCAGTCCAGGGCAAGAGACCCAGTACTTC; CDR3 protein: CASSPGQETQYF
J gene: TRBJ1-1; V gene: TRBV6-5; CDR3 length: 14; clone size: .; D gene: TRBD1; CDR3 DNA: TGTGCCAGCAGCCGGGGACAGATAAACACTGAAGCTTTCTTT; CDR3 protein: CASSRGQINTEAFF
J gene: TRBJ2-1; V gene: TRBV2; CDR3 length: 11; clone size: .; D gene: .; CDR3 DNA: TGTGCCAGCACCTTTTACAATGAGCAGTTCTTC; CDR3 protein: CASTFYNEQFF
J gene: TRBJ1-1; V gene: TRBV18; CDR3 length: 14; clone size: .; D gene: .; CDR3 DNA: TGTGCCAGCTCACCCGGACTAGTGAGGACTGAAGCTTTCTTT; CDR3 protein: CASSPGLVRTEAFF
J gene: TRBJ1-1; V gene: TRBV27; CDR3 length: 15; clone size: once; D gene: TRBD1; CDR3 DNA: TGTGCCAGCAGTTCGTTGGGACAGGCGAACACTGAAGCTTTCTTT; CDR3 protein: CASSSLGQANTEAFF
J gene: TRBJ1-6; V gene: TRBV5-1; CDR3 length: 15; clone size: .; D gene: .; CDR3 DNA: TGCGCCAGCAGCTTGGAGGGCAGGGATAATTCACCCCTCCACTTT; CDR3 protein: CASSLEGRDNSPLHF
J gene: TRBJ2-7; V gene: TRBV28; CDR3 length: 15; clone size: .; D gene: TRBD1; CDR3 DNA: TGTGCCAGCAGCCAACTGACAGGGGGCACCTACGAGCAGTACTTC; CDR3 protein: CASSQLTGGTYEQYF
J gene: TRBJ1-5; V gene: TRBV2; CDR3 length: 14; clone size: few; D gene: .; CDR3 DNA: TGTGCCAGCAGTGGCGAGGGTGGGAATCAGCCCCAGCATTTT; CDR3 protein: CASSGEGGNQPQHF
J gene: TRBJ2-7; V gene: TRBV5-1; CDR3 length: 15; clone size: .; D gene: TRBD1; CDR3 DNA: TGCGCCAGCAGCTTTTCCGGGACAGGGGGCGACGAGCAGTACTTC; CDR3 protein: CASSFSGTGGDEQYF
J gene: TRBJ2-7; V gene: TRBV5-1; CDR3 length: 16; clone size: .; D gene: TRBD1; CDR3 DNA: TGCGCCAGCAGCTTGGAACCGGGACAGGGGGTCTACGAGCAGTACTTC; CDR3 protein: CASSLEPGQGVYEQYF
J gene: TRBJ2-4; V gene: TRBV21-1; CDR3 length: 19; clone size: .; D gene: .; CDR3 DNA: TGTGCCAGCAGCAAACATGACAGGGGGATCCCCTTGGCCAAAAACATTCAGTACTTC; CDR3 protein: CASSKHDRGIPLAKNIQYF
J gene: TRBJ2-5; V gene: TRBV7-2; CDR3 length: 16; clone size: .; D gene: TRBD2; CDR3 DNA: TGTGCCAGCAGCCAGCGGACTAGCGGGGGGGAAGAGACCCAGTACTTC; CDR3 protein: CASSQRTSGGEETQYF
J gene: TRBJ1-2; V gene: TRBV2; CDR3 length: 15; clone size: few; D gene: .; CDR3 DNA: TGTGCCAGCAGTGAAGCGCTGTCGTCAGGCTATGGCTACACCTTC; CDR3 protein: CASSEALSSGYGYTF
J gene: TRBJ2-7; V gene: TRBV27; CDR3 length: 15; clone size: once; D gene: .; CDR3 DNA: TGTGCCAGCAGTGCAACCGGGAGCATTGGGGGGAAGGAGTACTTC; CDR3 protein: CASSATGSIGGKEYF
J gene: TRBJ2-1; V gene: TRBV2; CDR3 length: 13; clone size: .; D gene: .; CDR3 DNA: TGTGCCAGCAGTGAAACTAGTGGCTATGAGCAGTTCTTC; CDR3 protein: CASSETSGYEQFF
J gene: TRBJ1-4; V gene: TRBV15; CDR3 length: 15; clone size: few; D gene: .; CDR3 DNA: TGTGCCACCAGCAGAGATCCGGGGTTAGGTGAAAAACTGTTTTTT; CDR3 protein: CATSRDPGLGEKLFF